This T cell receptor beta chain was recovered during a study of blood T cell repertoires in COVID-19. Study context: Samples of COVID-19 (acute and convalescent) were obtained from the United States, Italy and Spain. PBMCs, B-cell-depleted T cells, or T cells provided the cDNA or gDNA that made up the material.

CDR1 is SGDLS, CDR2 YYNGEE, per germline. V lost 0 bases and J lost 8, with 18 bases in between. CDR3 length equals 16 residues. Produced via immunoSEQ multiplex PCR; TCRdb's table is partial and in-frame only. The sample lists approximately 90,000 clones; around nine tenths were seen once. This TCR was recovered from a man in his sixties with acute or convalescent COVID-19. Sequenced: peripheral blood. V usage is TRBV9 and J usage is TRBJ2-1; weak D call: TRBD1 (6 bases). In DNA, the CDR3 is TGTGCCAGCAGCGTAGAAGCTAGAGGGGGTTTGGATGAGCAGTTCTTC. Amino acids: CASSVEARGGLDEQFF. Looking up the rest from reference TRBV9 and TRBJ2-1 gives the full variable domain: DSGVTQTPKHLITATGQRVTLRCSPRSGDLSVYWYQQSLDQGLQFLIQYYNGEERAKGNILERFSAQQFPDLHSELNLSSLELGDSALYFCASSVEARGGLDEQFFGPGTRLTVL.